One TCR beta chain is described in this entry. Its target is not known. These data belong to a study of memory CD4+ T cells and cytomegalovirus serostatus. About the study: This sample comes from healthy Belgian adults, several CMV seropositive, around 26 seronegative. Study observations and caveats: About two fifths of the roughly 150 known CMV-associated TCRbeta sequences appeared in CD4+ memory.

Germline CDR1 is LGHNA and CDR2 is YSLEER. The length of the CDR3 is 14 residues. V lost 2 bases and J 5 bases, leaving 11 bases between the germline ends. Source study methods: After removing out-of-frame reads, over 2 million distinct TCRbeta sequences remained. The protocol was immunoSEQ multiplex PCR, while the TCRdb copy is restricted to in-frame clones and leaves out a portion. D and trimming come from the DNA, and the V and J calls and clone size come from that table. The table lists 46,000 or so clones, around 82% of them singletons. Single viable CD3+CD4+CD8-CD45RO+ cells were sorted as the memory CD4+ T cells. Serostatus was set by detecting CMV pp150, pp28, p38, p52 IgG.

The receptor was derived from an adult in good health and CMV-seronegative. V gene TRBV4-3 combines with J gene TRBJ2-3; D is ambiguous. Sequencing was performed on memory CD4+ T cells from blood. CDR3 region: CASSQQGKGDTQYF. The DNA of the CDR3 is TGCGCCAGCAGCCAACAAGGAAAGGGAGATACGCAGTATTTT.